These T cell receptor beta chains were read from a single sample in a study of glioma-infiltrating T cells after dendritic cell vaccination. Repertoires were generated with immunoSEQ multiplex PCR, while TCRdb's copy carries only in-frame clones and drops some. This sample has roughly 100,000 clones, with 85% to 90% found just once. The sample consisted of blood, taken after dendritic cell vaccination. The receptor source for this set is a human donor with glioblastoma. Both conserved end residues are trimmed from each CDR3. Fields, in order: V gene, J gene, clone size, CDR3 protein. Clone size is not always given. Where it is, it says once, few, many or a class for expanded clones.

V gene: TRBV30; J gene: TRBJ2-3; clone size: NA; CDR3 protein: AYTQGADTQY
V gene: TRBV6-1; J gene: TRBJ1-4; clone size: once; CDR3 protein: ASTKTGLTNEKLF
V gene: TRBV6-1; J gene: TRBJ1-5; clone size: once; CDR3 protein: ASSETWDYSNQPQH
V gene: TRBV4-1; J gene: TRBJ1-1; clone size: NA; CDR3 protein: ASSIWVGPWVAF
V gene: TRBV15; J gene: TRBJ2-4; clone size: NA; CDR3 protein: ATRKGLGKGLNIQY
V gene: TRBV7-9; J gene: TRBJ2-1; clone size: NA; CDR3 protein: ATGTGTDIGGLNEQF
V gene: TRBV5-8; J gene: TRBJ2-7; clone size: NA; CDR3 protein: ASSPLTGGYEQY
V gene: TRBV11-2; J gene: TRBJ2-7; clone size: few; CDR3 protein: ASSLDNSYEQY
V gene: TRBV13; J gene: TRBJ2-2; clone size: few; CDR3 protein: ASSPPEGELF
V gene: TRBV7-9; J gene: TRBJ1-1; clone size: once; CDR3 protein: ASSHRTGGAGNTEAF
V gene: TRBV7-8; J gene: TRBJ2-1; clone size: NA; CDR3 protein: ASSSVTSYNEQF
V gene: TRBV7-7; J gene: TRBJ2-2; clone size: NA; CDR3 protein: ASSLAARGTGELF
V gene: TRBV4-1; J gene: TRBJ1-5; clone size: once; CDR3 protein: ASSQTGGTNQPQH